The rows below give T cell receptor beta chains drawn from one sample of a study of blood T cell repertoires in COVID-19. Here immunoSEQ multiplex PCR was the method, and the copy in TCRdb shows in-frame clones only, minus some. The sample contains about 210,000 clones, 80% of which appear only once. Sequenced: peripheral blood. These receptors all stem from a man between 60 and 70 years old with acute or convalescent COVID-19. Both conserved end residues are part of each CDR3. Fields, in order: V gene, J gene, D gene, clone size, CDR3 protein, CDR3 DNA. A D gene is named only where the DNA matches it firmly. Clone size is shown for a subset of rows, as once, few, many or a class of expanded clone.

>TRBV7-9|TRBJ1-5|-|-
CASSLSPQHNQPQHF
TGTGCCAGCAGCTTAAGCCCACAGCACAATCAGCCCCAGCATTTT
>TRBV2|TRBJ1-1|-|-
CASSDSTLNTEAFF
TGTGCCAGCAGTGATTCCACTCTGAACACTGAAGCTTTCTTT
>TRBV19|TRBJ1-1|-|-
CASSIRGDGEAFF
TGTGCCAGTAGTATACGGGGGGATGGTGAAGCTTTCTTT
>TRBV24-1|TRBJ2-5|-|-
CATSVSFQETQYF
TGTGCCACCAGTGTGAGTTTCCAAGAGACCCAGTACTTC
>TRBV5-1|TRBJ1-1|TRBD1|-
CASSLDRAYTEAFF
TGCGCCAGCAGCTTAGACAGGGCGTACACTGAAGCTTTCTTT
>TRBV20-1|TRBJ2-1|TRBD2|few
CSASSAGGGEQFF
TGCAGTGCTAGTTCCGCGGGAGGGGGTGAGCAGTTCTTC
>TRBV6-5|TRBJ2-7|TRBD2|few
CASLLAGVVYEQYF
TGTGCCAGCTTACTAGCGGGAGTTGTCTACGAGCAGTACTTC
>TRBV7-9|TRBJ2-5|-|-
CASSLSGETQYF
TGTGCCAGCAGCTTATCAGGGGAGACCCAGTACTTC
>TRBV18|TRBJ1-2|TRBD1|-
CASSFRQGNYGYTF
TGTGCCAGCTCCTTTAGACAGGGGAACTATGGCTACACCTTC
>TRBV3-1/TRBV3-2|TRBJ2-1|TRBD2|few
CASSSRLAGQDEQFF
TGTGCCAGCAGCTCCCGACTAGCGGGTCAGGATGAGCAGTTCTTC
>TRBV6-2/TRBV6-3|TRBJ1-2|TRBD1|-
CASSPFDRARYGYTF
TGTGCCAGCAGTCCGTTCGACAGGGCACGCTATGGCTACACCTTC
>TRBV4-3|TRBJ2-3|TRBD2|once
CASSQESGLAGGYTDTQYF
TGCGCCAGCAGCCAAGAATCGGGACTAGCGGGGGGATACACAGATACGCAGTATTTT
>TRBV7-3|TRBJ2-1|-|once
CASSLTPGTYNEQFF
TGTGCCAGCAGCTTAACGCCCGGGACTTACAATGAGCAGTTCTTC
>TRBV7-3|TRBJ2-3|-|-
CASSLQGTDTQYF
TGTGCCAGCAGTCTTCAGGGCACAGATACGCAGTATTTT
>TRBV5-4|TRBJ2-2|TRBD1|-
CASSKRTGGELFF
TGTGCCAGCAGCAAAAGGACAGGGGGAGAGCTGTTTTTT
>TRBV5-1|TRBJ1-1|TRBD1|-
CASRGSGGASEAFF
TGCGCCAGCAGAGGATCAGGGGGCGCTTCTGAAGCTTTCTTT
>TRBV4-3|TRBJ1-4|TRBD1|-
CASRLDRGPTNEKLFF
TGCGCCAGCAGACTCGACAGGGGGCCAACTAATGAAAAACTGTTTTTT
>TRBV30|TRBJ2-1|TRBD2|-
CAWSVLAGDNEQFF
TGTGCCTGGAGTGTACTAGCGGGAGACAATGAGCAGTTCTTC
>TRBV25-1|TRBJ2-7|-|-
CASSRTVSGEQYF
TGTGCCAGCAGTCGAACGGTCAGCGGCGAGCAGTACTTC
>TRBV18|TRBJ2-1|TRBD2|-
CASSPGIAGGSYNEQFF
TGTGCCAGCTCACCGGGAATAGCGGGAGGCTCCTACAATGAGCAGTTCTTC
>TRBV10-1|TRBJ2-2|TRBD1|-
CASRGQGSTGELFF
TGCGCCAGCAGGGGACAGGGAAGCACCGGGGAGCTGTTTTTT
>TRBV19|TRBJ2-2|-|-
CASISGQWTGELFF
TGTGCCAGTATATCTGGGCAGTGGACCGGGGAGCTGTTTTTT
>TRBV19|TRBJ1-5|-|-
CASRGLGGHSNQPQHF
TGTGCCAGTCGTGGGTTGGGGGGGCATAGCAATCAGCCCCAGCATTTT